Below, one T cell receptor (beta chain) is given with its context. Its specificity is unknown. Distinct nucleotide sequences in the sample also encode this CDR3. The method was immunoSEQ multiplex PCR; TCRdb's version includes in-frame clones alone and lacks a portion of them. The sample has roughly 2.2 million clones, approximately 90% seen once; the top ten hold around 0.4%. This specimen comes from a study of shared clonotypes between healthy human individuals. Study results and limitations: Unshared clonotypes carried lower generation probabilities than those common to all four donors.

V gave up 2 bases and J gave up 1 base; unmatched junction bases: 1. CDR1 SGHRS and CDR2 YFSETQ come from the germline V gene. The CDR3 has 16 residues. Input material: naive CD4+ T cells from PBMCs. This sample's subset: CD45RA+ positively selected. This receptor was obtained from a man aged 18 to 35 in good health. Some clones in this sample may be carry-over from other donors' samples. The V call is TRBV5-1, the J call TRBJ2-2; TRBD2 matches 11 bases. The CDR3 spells CASSLLAGVNTGELFF. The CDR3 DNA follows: TGCGCCAGCAGCTTACTAGCGGGGGTGAACACCGGGGAGCTGTTTTTT.